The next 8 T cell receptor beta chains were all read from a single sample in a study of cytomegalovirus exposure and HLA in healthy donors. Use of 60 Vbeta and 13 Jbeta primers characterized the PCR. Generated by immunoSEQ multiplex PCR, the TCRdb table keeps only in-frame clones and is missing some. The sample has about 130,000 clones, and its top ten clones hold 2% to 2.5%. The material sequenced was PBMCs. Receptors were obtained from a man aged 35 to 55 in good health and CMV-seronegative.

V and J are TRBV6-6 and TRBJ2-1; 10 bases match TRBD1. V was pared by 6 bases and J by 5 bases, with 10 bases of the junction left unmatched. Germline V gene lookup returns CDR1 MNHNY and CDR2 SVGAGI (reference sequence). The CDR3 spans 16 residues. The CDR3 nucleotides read TGTGCCAGCAGCCCCTCCGGGACAGGGGTTCACAATGAGCAGTTCTTC. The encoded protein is CASSPSGTGVHNEQFF.

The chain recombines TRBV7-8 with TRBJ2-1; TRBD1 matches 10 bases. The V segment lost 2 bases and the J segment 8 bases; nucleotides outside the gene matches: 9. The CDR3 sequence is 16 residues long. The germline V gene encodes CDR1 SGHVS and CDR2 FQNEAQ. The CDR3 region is CASSLNPGQGVHEQFF. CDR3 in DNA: TGTGCCAGCAGCTTAAACCCTGGACAGGGGGTCCATGAGCAGTTCTTC.

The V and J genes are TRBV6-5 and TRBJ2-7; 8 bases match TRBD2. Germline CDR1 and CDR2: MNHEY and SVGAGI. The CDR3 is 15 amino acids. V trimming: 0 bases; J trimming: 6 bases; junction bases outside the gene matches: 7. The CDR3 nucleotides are TGTGCCAGCAGTTACTCCCGAGCGGGGGCGCCCGAGCAGTACTTC. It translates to CASSYSRAGAPEQYF.

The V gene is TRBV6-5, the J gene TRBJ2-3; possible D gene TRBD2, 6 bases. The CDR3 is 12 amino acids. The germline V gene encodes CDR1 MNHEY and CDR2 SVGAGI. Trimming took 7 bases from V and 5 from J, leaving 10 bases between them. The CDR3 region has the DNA TGTGCCAGCATGACTAGGGAAGATACGCAGTATTTT. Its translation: CASMTREDTQYF.

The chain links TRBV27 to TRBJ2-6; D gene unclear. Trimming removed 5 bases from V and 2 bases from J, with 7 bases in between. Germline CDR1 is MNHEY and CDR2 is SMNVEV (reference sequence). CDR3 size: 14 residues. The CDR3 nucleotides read TGTGCCAGCAGTCTCAGGCCTGGGGCCAACGTCCTGACTTTC. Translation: CASSLRPGANVLTF.

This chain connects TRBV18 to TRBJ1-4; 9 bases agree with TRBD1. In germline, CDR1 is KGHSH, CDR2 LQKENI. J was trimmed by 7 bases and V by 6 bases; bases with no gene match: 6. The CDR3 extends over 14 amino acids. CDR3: CASSQQGAREKLFF. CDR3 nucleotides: TGTGCCAGCTCTCAACAGGGGGCTCGTGAAAAACTGTTTTTT.

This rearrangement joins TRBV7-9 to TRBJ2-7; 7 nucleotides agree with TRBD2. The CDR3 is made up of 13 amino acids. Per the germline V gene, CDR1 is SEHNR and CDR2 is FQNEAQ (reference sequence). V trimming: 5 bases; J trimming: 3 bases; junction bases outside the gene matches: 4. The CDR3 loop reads CASSRDYDYEQYF. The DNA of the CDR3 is TGTGCCAGCAGCCGGGACTATGACTACGAGCAGTACTTC.

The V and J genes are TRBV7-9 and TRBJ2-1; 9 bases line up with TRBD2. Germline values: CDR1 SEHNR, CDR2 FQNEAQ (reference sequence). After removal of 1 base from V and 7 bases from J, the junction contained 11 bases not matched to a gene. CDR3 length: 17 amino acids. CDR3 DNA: TGTGCCAGCAGCTTAGGCTTTCCGCGGGAGGGCCGGAATGAGCAGTTCTTC. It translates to CASSLGFPREGRNEQFF.